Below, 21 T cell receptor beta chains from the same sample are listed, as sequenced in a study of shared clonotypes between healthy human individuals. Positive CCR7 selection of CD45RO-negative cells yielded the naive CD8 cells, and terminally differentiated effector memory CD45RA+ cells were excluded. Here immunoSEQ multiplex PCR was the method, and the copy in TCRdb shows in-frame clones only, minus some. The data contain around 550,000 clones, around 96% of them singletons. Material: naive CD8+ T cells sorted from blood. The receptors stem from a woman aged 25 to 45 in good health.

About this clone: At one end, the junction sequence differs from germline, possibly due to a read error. The CDR3 region is CASSSNSGSAF. In nucleotides, the CDR3 is TGTGCCAGCAGTTCAAACTCAGGGAGCGCCTTC. This chain uses TRBV6-5 with TRBJ1-2, with D maybe TRBD1 (5 bases). This CDR3 comprises 11 residues. Germline V gene data show CDR1 as MNHEY and CDR2 as SVGAGI.

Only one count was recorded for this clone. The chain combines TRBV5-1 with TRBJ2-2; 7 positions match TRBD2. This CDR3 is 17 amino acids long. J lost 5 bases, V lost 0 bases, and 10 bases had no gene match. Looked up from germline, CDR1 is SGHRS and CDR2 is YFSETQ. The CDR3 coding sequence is TGCGCCAGCAGCTTGGGAGCGCGGGAGATATGGACCGGGGAGCTGTTTTTT. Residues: CASSLGAREIWTGELFF.

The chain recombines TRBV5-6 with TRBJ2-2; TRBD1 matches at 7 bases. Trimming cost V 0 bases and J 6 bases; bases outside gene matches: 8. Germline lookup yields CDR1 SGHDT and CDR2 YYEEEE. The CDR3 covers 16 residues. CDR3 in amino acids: CASSLGQGKLSGELFF. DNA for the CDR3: TGTGCCAGCAGCTTGGGACAGGGAAAGCTCTCCGGGGAGCTGTTTTTT.

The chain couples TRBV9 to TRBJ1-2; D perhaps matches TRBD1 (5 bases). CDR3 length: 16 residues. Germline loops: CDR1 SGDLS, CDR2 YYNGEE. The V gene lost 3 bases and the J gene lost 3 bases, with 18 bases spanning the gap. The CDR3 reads CASSGDRPSDYYGYTF. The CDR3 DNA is TGTGCCAGCAGCGGGGACCGCCCTTCCGACTACTATGGCTACACCTTC.

DNA of the CDR3: TGTGCCAGCTCACTGCCTACCGGGGAGCTGTTTTTT. It encodes CASSLPTGELFF. The chain is built from TRBV18 and TRBJ2-2, with D unclear. The CDR3 length is 12 residues. Trimming took off 4 bases at V and 5 bases at J, with 5 bases between the two ends. Germline-derived CDR1 and CDR2 are KGHSH and LQKENI.

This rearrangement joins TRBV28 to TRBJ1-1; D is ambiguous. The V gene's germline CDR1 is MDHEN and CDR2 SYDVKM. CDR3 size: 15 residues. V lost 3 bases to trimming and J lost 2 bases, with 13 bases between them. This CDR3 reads CASSFLARDNTEAFF. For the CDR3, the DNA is TGTGCCAGCAGTTTTCTAGCAAGAGATAACACTGAAGCTTTCTTT.

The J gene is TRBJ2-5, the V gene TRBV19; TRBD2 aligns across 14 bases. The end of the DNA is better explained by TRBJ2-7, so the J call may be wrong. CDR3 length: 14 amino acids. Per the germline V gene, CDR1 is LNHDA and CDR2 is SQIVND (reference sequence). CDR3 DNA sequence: TGTGCCAGTAGGCCGGGACTAGCGGGAGACGAGCAGTACTTC. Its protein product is CASRPGLAGDEQYF.

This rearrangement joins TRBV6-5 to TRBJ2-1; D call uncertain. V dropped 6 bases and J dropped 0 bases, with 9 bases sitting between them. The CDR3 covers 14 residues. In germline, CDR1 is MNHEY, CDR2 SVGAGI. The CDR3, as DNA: TGTGCCAGCAGCCCCACAAGCTCCTACAATGAGCAGTTCTTC. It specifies CASSPTSSYNEQFF.

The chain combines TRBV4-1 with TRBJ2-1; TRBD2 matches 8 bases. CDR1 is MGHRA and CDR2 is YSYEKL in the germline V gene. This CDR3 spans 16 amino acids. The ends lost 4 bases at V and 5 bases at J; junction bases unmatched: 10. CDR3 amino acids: CASSPLGGRTHNEQFF. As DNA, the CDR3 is TGCGCCAGCAGCCCCCTCGGCGGGAGGACCCACAATGAGCAGTTCTTC.

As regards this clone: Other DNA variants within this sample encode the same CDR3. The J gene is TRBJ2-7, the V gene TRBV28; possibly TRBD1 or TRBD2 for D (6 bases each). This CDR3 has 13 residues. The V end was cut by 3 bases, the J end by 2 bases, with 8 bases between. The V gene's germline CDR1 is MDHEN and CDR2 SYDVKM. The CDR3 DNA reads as TGTGCCAGCAGTTTTGGGGGGCCCTACGAGCAGTACTTC. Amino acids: CASSFGGPYEQYF.

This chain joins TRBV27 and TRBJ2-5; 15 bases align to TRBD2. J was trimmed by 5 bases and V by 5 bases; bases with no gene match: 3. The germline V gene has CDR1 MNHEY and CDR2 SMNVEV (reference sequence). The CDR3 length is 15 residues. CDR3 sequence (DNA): TGTGCCAGCAGTACCGGGACTAGCGGGGGGGAGACCCAGTACTTC. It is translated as CASSTGTSGGETQYF.

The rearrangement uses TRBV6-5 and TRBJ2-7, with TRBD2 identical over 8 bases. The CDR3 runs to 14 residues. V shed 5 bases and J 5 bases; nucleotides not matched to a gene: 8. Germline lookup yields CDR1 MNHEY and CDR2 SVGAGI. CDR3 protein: CASSESGSTHEQYF. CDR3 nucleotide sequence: TGTGCCAGCAGTGAGAGCGGGAGTACGCACGAGCAGTACTTC.

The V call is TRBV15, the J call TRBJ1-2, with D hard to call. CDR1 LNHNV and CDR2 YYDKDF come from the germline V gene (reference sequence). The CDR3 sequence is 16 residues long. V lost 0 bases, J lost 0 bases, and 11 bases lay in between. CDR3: CATSREFLLANYGYTF. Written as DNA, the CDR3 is TGTGCCACCAGCAGAGAGTTCCTGCTAGCTAACTATGGCTACACCTTC.

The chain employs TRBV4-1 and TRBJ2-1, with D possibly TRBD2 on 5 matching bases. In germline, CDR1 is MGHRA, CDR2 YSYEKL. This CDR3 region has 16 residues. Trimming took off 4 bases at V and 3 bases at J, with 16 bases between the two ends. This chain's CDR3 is CASSPAPSGYYNEQFF. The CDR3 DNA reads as TGCGCCAGCAGCCCCGCTCCGAGCGGATACTACAATGAGCAGTTCTTC.

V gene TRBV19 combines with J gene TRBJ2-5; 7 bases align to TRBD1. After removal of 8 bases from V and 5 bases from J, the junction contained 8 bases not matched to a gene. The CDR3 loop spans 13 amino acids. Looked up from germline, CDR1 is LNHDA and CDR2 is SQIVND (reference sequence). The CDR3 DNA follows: TGTGCCAGTCAGCAAACAGGGGTTGAGACCCAGTACTTC. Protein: CASQQTGVETQYF. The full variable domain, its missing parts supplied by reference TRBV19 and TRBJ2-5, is DGGITQSPKYLFRKEGQNVTLSCEQNLNHDAMYWYRQDPGQGLRLIYYSQIVNDFQKGDIAEGYSVSREKKESFPLTVTSAQKNPTAFYLCASQQTGVETQYFGPGTRLLVL.

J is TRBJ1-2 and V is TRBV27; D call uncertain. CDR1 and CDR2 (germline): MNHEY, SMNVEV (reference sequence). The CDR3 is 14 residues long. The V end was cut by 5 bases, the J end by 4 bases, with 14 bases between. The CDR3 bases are TGTGCCAGCAGTCCGATCCGGGCCTTCTATGGCTACACCTTC. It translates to CASSPIRAFYGYTF.

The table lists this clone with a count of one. The CDR3 DNA follows: TGTGCCAGCAGCGTCGTGGGGCTGAACTATGGCTACACCTTC. Translation gives CASSVVGLNYGYTF. The chain combines TRBV9 with TRBJ1-2, with a possible D match to TRBD1 (5 bases). V was pared by 2 bases and J by 2 bases, with 10 bases between. Looked up from germline, CDR1 is SGDLS and CDR2 is YYNGEE. The CDR3 runs to 14 residues.

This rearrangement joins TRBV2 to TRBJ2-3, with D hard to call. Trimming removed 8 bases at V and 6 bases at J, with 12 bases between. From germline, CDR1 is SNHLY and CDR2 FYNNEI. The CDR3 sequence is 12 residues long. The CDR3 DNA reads TGTGCCAGCTCTCCCATGTGGGATACGCAGTATTTT. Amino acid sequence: CASSPMWDTQYF. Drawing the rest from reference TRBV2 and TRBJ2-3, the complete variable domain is EPEVTQTPSHQVTQMGQEVILRCVPISNHLYFYWYRQILGQKVEFLVSFYNNEISEKSEIFDDQFSVERPDGSNFTLKIRSTKLEDSAMYFCASSPMWDTQYFGPGTRLTVL.

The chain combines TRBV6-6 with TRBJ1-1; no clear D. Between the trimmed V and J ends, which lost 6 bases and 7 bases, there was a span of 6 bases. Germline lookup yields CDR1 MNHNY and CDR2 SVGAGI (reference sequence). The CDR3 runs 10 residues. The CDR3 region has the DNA TGTGCCAGCAGCACTCTTGAAGCTTTCTTT. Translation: CASSTLEAFF.

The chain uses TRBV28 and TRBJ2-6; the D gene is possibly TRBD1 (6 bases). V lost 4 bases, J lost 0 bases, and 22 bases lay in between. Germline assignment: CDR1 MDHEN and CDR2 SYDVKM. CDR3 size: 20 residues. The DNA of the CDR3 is TGTGCCAGCAGTTCCCCCCTTCTGTCGGACAGACGCTCTGGGGCCAACGTCCTGACTTTC. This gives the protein CASSSPLLSDRRSGANVLTF.

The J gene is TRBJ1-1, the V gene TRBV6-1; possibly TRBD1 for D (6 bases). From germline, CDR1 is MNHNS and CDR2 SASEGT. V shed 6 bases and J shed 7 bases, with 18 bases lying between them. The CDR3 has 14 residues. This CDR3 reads CASSEIRGRGEAFF. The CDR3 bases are TGTGCCAGCAGCGAGATTCGGGGGCGAGGTGAAGCTTTCTTT.